The 11 T cell receptor beta chains presented below share a single source sample, sequenced in a study of T cells in Graves' hyperthyroidism and ophthalmopathy (dated by TCRdb to the late 2010s). Libraries came from multiplex PCR. Sequencing was carried out with an Illumina HiSeq 2000. TCR beta CDR3 regions were amplified from RNA transcripts. The TCR CDR3 was subjected to a first round of RT-PCR using the HTBI primer set and the Qiagen OneStep RT-PCR kit. TCRdb reworked the public reads: Q25 trimming with fastp, MiXCR clone assembly, productive beta chains retained. Rows are combined by CDR3 protein, so each entry shows the most common genes and DNA. Across this sample there are approximately 590,000 distinct CDR3 sequences, with approximately 14% seen only once. Roughly 6.6% of the sample comes from the top ten. The sample taken for sequencing was blood. All receptors derive from a woman in her 30s with Graves' hyperthyroidism.

This clonotype has a count of ten or more. The DNA for the CDR3 is TGTGCCAGCAGCTTAGGGGACAGGGGGCACTATGGCTACACCTTC. It encodes CASSLGDRGHYGYTF. The rearrangement joins TRBV11-2 to TRBJ1-2; 12 positions match TRBD1. CDR3 length: 15 amino acids. The J segment lost 3 bases and the V segment lost 1 base, leaving 0 bases of the junction unmatched. Germline V gene lookup returns CDR1 SGHAT and CDR2 FQNNGV.

At least ten counts were recorded for this clonotype. The chain links TRBV7-9 to TRBJ2-7; TRBD1 matches 8 bases. The CDR3 consists of 15 residues. Germline CDR1 SEHNR, CDR2 FQNEAQ (reference sequence). V shed 7 bases and J 7 bases; nucleotides not matched to a gene: 15. The CDR3 loop is CASTSPMTGAGEQYF. The CDR3, as DNA: TGTGCCAGCACCTCGCCTATGACAGGGGCGGGTGAGCAGTACTTC.

This clonotype was counted only a few times. The chain carries TRBV7-9 and TRBJ2-1, with TRBD2 matching over 13 bases. The germline V gene encodes CDR1 SEHNR and CDR2 FQNEAQ (reference sequence). The CDR3 totals 15 residues. The V segment lost 5 bases and the J segment 6 bases; nucleotides outside the gene matches: 4. This CDR3 reads CASSRTSGSGNEQFF. The CDR3 nucleotides are TGTGCCAGCAGCAGGACTAGCGGGAGTGGCAATGAGCAGTTCTTC. Full variable domain (missing parts from reference TRBV7-9 and TRBJ2-1): DTGVSQNPRHKITKRGQNVTFRCDPISEHNRLYWYRQTLGQGPEFLTYFQNEAQLEKSRLLSDRFSAERPKGSFSTLEIQRTEQGDSAMYLCASSRTSGSGNEQFFGPGTRLTVL.

V and J are TRBV24-1 and TRBJ2-1; the match to TRBD2 covers 13 bases. Germline CDR1 reads KGHDR; CDR2 reads SFDVKD. This CDR3 comprises 16 residues. The trim removed 4 bases at V and 4 bases at J, leaving 3 bases unmatched. The CDR3 is CATSDPTSGGYNEQFF. The DNA of the CDR3 is TGTGCCACCAGTGACCCGACTAGCGGGGGGTACAATGAGCAGTTCTTC.

This clonotype has ten or more counts. The V call is TRBV20-1, the J call TRBJ2-7; the match to TRBD1 covers 8 bases. Germline-derived CDR1 and CDR2 are DFQATT and SNEGSKA (reference sequence). V trimming: 6 bases; J trimming: 2 bases; junction bases outside the gene matches: 9. CDR3 length equals 14 residues. Here the CDR3 DNA reads TGCAGTGCCCCCCTCCCGACAGGGGCCTACGAGCAGTACTTC. It encodes CSAPLPTGAYEQYF.

This clonotype came up many times. This chain links TRBV2 with TRBJ1-2, with D hard to call. Germline values: CDR1 SNHLY, CDR2 FYNNEI. V lost 8 bases, J lost 8 bases, and 18 bases lay in between. This CDR3 spans 13 amino acids. For the CDR3, the DNA is TGTGCCAGCTCCATCTCTGGAGACTGGGGCTACACCTTC. This sequence encodes CASSISGDWGYTF.

The chain employs TRBV20-1 and TRBJ1-1; D uncertain. Germline values: CDR1 DFQATT, CDR2 SNEGSKA (reference sequence). There are 13 residues in the CDR3. Trimming removed 3 bases at V and 0 bases at J, with 8 bases between. The CDR3 spells CSASAGLNTEAFF. The CDR3 nucleotides read TGCAGTGCTAGCGCTGGACTGAACACTGAAGCTTTCTTT.

The sample holds many counts of this clonotype. This chain links TRBV3-1 with TRBJ1-1; D is undetermined. The V gene lost 1 base and the J gene lost 5 bases, with 5 bases spanning the gap. The CDR3 length is 12 residues. Germline CDR1 reads LGHDT; CDR2 reads YNNKEL (reference sequence). The CDR3 is CASSQVATEAFF. The CDR3 DNA follows: TGTGCCAGCAGCCAAGTAGCGACTGAAGCTTTCTTT.

There are a few counts of this clonotype. The chain couples TRBV7-6 to TRBJ2-1, with TRBD2 matching 7 bases. This CDR3 spans 19 amino acids. With V trimmed by 1 base and J by 2 bases, 14 bases remained unmatched. Germline lookup yields CDR1 SGHVS and CDR2 FNYEAQ. The chain's CDR3 is CASSLGVSAGVTAYNEQFF. DNA for the CDR3: TGTGCCAGCAGCTTAGGGGTCTCGGCGGGAGTTACCGCCTACAATGAGCAGTTCTTC.

Many counts were recorded for this clonotype. The genes are TRBV6-2 or TRBV6-3 and TRBJ2-7; D might be TRBD1 or TRBD2, each matching 5 bases. CDR3 length equals 12 residues. Germline CDR1 MNHEY, CDR2 SVGEGT. The V and J ends lost 6 bases and 2 bases respectively, with 8 bases between them. In DNA form, the CDR3 reads TGTGCCAGCAGCGGGACGGCCTACGAGCAGTACTTC. Amino acid sequence: CASSGTAYEQYF.

This clonotype came up many times. V and J are TRBV7-9 and TRBJ2-7, with unresolved D. Germline-derived CDR1 and CDR2 are SEHNR and FQNEAQ (reference sequence). V was trimmed by 1 base and J by 2 bases, leaving 9 bases between them. The CDR3 spans 14 residues. The CDR3 region has the DNA TGTGCCAGCAGCTTAGTGTCTGCCACCTACGAGCAGTACTTC. This gives the protein CASSLVSATYEQYF.